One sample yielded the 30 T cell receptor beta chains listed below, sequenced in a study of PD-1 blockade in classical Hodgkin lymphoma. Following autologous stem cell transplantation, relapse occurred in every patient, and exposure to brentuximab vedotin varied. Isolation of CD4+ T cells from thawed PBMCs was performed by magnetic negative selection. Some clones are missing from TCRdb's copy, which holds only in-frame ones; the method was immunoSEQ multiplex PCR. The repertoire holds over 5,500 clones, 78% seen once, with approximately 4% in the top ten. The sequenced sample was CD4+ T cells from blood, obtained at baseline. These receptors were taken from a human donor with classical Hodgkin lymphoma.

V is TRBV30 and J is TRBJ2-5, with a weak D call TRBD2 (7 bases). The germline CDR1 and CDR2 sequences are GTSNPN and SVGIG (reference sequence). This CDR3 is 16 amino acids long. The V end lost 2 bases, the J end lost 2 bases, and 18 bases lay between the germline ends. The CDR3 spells CAWSLGGGGPQETQYF. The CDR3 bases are TGTGCCTGGAGTCTCGGAGGGGGGGGTCCACAAGAGACCCAGTACTTC.

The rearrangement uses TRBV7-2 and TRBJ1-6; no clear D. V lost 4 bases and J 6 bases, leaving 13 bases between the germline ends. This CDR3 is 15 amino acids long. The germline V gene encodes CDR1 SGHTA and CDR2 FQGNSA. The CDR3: CASSSQRRTNSPLHF. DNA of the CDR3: TGTGCCAGCAGCTCACAGAGGAGGACTAATTCACCCCTCCACTTT. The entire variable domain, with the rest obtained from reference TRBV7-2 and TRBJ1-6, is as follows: GAGVSQSPSNKVTEKGKDVELRCDPISGHTALYWYRQSLGQGLEFLIYFQGNSAPDKSGLPSDRFSAERTGGSVSTLTIQRTQQEDSAVYLCASSSQRRTNSPLHFGNGTRLTVT.

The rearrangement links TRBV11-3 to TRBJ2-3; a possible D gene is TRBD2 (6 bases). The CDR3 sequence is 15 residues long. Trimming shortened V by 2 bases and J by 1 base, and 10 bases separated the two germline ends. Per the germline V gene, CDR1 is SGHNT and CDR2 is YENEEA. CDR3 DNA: TGTGCCAGCAGCTTAAGTCCGGGAGGCACAGATACGCAGTATTTT. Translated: CASSLSPGGTDTQYF.

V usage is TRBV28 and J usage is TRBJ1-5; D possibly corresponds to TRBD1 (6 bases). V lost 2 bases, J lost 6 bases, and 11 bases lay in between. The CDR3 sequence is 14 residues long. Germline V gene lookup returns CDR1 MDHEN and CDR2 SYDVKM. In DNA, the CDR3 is TGTGCCAGCAGTTTAGGGGGGCAGGGTCAGCCCCAGCATTTT. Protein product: CASSLGGQGQPQHF.

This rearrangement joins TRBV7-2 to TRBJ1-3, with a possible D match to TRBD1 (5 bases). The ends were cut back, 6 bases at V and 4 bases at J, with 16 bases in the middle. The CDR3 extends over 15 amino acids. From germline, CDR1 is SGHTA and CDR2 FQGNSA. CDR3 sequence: CASSQVGGTGNTIYF. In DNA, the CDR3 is TGTGCCAGCAGTCAAGTGGGAGGGACGGGAAACACCATATATTTT.

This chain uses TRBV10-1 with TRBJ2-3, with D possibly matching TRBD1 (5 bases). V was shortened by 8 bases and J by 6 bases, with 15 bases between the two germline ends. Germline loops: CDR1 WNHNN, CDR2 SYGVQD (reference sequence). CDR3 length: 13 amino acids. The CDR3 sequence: CASSTGGSDTQYF. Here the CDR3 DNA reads TGCGCCAGCTCAACAGGCGGCTCGGATACGCAGTATTTT.

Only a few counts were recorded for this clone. The CDR3 protein is CASSQTDRGFGQPQHF. In nucleotides, the CDR3 is TGCGCCAGCAGCCAGACGGACAGGGGGTTTGGTCAGCCCCAGCATTTT. The chain combines TRBV4-1 with TRBJ1-5; 10 bases fit TRBD1. Germline V gene data show CDR1 as MGHRA and CDR2 as YSYEKL. J was trimmed by 6 bases and V by 3 bases; bases with no gene match: 8. The CDR3 is made up of 16 amino acids.

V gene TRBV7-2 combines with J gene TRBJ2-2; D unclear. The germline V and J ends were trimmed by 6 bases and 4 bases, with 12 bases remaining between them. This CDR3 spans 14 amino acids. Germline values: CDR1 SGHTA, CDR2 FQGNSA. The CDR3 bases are TGTGCCAGCAGTCGCAGCACAGCCACCGGGGAGCTGTTTTTT. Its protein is CASSRSTATGELFF. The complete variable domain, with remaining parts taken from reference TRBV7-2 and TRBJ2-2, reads GAGVSQSPSNKVTEKGKDVELRCDPISGHTALYWYRQSLGQGLEFLIYFQGNSAPDKSGLPSDRFSAERTGGSVSTLTIQRTQQEDSAVYLCASSRSTATGELFFGEGSRLTVL.

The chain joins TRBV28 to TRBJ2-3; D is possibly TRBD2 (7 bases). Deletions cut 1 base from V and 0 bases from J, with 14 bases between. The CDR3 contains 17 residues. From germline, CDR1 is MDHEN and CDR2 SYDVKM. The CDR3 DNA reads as TGTGCCAGCAGTTTATATCGGGGGGCAAGAAGCACAGATACGCAGTATTTT. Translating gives CASSLYRGARSTDTQYF.

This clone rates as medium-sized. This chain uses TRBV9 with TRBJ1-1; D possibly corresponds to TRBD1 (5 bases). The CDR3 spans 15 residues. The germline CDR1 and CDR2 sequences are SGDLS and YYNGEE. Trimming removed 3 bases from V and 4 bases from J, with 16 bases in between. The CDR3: CASSASGGKGTEAFF. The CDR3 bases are TGTGCCAGCAGCGCCTCCGGGGGGAAGGGCACTGAAGCTTTCTTT.

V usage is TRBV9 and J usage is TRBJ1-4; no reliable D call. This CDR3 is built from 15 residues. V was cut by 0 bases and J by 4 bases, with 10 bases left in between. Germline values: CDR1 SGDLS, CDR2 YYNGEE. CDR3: CASSVVPEVNEKLFF. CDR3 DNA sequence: TGTGCCAGCAGCGTAGTACCAGAGGTTAATGAAAAACTGTTTTTT.

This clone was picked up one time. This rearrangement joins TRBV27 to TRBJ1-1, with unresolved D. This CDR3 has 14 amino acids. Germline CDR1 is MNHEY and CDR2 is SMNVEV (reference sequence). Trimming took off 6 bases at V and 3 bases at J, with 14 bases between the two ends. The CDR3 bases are TGTGCCAGCAGGTACAGATCTGGCCACACTGAAGCTTTCTTT. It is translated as CASRYRSGHTEAFF.

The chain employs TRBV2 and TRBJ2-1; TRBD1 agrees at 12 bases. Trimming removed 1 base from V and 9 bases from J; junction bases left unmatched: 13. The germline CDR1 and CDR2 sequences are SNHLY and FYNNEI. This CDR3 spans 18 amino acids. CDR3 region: CASSEDNPGQGASGEQFF. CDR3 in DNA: TGTGCCAGCAGTGAAGATAACCCGGGACAGGGGGCATCGGGTGAGCAGTTCTTC.

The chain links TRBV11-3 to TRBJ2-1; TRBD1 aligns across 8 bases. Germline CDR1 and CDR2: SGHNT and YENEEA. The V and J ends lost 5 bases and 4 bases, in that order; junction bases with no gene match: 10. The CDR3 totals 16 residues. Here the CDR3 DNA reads TGTGCCAGCAGCCCTGGGGGACAGGCCGGATACAATGAGCAGTTCTTC. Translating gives CASSPGGQAGYNEQFF.

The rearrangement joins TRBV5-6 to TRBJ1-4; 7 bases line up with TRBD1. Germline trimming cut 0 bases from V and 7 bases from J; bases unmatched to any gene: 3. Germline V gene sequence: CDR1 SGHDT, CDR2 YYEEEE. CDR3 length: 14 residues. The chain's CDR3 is CASSLGQGSEKLFF. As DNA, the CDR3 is TGTGCCAGCAGCTTGGGACAGGGTAGTGAAAAACTGTTTTTT.

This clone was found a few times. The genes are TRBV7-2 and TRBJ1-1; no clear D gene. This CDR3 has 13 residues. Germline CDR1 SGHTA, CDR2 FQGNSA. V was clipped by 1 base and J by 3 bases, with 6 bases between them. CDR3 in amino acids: CASSLEAYTEAFF. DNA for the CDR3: TGTGCCAGCAGCTTAGAAGCGTACACTGAAGCTTTCTTT.

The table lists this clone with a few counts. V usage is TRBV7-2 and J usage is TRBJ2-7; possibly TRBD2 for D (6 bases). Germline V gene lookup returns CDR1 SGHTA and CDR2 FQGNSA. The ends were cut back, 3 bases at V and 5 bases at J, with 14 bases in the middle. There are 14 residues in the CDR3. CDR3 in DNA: TGTGCCAGCAGCTTGGGACTCCCAGCCGACGAGCAGTACTTC. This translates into CASSLGLPADEQYF.

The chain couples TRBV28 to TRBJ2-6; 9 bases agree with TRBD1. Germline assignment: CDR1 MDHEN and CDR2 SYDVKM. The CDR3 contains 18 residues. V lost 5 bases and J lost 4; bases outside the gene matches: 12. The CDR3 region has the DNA TGTGCCAGCAGTCCCGACCCCGGGACAGGGTCGGGGGCCAACGTCCTGACTTTC. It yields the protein CASSPDPGTGSGANVLTF.

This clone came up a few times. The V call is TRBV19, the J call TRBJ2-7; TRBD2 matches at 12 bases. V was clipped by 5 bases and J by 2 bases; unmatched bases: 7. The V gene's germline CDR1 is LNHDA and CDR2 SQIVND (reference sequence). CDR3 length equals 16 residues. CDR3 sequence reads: CASSSPLAGGTYEQYF. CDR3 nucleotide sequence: TGTGCCAGTAGTTCGCCGCTAGCGGGGGGGACCTACGAGCAGTACTTC.

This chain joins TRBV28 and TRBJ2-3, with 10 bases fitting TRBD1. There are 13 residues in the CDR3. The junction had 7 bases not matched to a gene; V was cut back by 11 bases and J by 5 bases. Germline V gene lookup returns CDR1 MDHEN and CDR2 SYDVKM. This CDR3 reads CACVTGGKDTQYF. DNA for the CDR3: TGTGCCTGTGTGACAGGGGGCAAAGATACGCAGTATTTT. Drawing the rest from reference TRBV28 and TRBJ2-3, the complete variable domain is DVKVTQSSRYLVKRTGEKVFLECVQDMDHENMFWYRQDPGLGLRLIYFSYDVKMKEKGDIPEGYSVSREKKERFSLILESASTNQTSMYLCACVTGGKDTQYFGPGTRLTVL.

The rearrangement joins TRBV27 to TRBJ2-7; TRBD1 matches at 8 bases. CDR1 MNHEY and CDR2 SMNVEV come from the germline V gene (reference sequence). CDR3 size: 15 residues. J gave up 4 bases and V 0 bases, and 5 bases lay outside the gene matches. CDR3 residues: CASSLSQGAIYEQYF. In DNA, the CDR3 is TGTGCCAGCAGTTTATCTCAGGGGGCAATATACGAGCAGTACTTC.

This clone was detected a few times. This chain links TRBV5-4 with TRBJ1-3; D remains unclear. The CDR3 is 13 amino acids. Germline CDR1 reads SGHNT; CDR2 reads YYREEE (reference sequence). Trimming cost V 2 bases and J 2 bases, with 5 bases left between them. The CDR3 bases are TGTGCCAGCAGCTTTCTCACTGGAAACACCATATATTTT. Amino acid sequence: CASSFLTGNTIYF.

CDR3 in amino acids: CASKTGSNSPLHF. The CDR3 DNA follows: TGTGCCAGCAAGACAGGGTCGAATTCACCCCTCCACTTT. The chain employs TRBV19 and TRBJ1-6; 7 bases agree with TRBD1. V lost 9 bases, J lost 7 bases, and 6 bases stayed unmatched. The CDR3 has 13 amino acids. Germline CDR1 and CDR2: LNHDA and SQIVND (reference sequence).

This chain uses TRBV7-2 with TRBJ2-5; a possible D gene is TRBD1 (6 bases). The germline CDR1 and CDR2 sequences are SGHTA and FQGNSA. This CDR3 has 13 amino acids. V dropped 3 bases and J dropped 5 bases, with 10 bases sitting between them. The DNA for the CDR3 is TGTGCCAGCAGCTTGGGGGCGCGGGAGACCCAGTACTTC. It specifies CASSLGARETQYF. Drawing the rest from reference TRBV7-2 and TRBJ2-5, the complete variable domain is GAGVSQSPSNKVTEKGKDVELRCDPISGHTALYWYRQSLGQGLEFLIYFQGNSAPDKSGLPSDRFSAERTGGSVSTLTIQRTQQEDSAVYLCASSLGARETQYFGPGTRLLVL.

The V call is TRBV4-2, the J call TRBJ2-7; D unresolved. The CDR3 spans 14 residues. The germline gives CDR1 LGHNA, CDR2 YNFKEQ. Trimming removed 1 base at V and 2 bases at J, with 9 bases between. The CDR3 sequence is CASSQADMTYEQYF. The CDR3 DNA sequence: TGTGCCAGCAGCCAAGCAGACATGACCTACGAGCAGTACTTC.

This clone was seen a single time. CDR3 nucleotide sequence: TGTGCCAGCAGCGTAGGGGGAGATACGCAGTATTTT. It yields the protein CASSVGGDTQYF. The chain combines TRBV9 with TRBJ2-3; D is unresolved. Germline CDR1 SGDLS, CDR2 YYNGEE. Between the trimmed V and J ends, which lost 0 bases and 5 bases, there was a span of 4 bases. This CDR3 region has 12 residues.

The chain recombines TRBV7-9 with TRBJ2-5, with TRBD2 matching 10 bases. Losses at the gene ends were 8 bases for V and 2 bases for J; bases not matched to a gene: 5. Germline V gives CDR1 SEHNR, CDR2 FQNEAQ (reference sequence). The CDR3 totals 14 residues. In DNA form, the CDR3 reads TGTGCCAGCGTACCTAGCGGGGGTCAAGAGACCCAGTACTTC. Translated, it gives CASVPSGGQETQYF.

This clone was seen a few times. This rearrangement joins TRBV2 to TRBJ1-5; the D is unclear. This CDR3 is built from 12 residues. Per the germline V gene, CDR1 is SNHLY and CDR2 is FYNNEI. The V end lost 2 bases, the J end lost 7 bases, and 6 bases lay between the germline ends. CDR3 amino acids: CASSEPTQPQHF. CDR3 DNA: TGTGCCAGCAGTGAACCTACCCAGCCCCAGCATTTT.

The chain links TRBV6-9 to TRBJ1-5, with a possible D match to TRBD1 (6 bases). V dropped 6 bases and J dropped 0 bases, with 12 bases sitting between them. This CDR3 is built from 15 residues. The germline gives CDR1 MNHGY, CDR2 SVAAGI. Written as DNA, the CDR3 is TGTGCCAGCAGGCCAGGGGACGCTAGCAATCAGCCCCAGCATTTT. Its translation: CASRPGDASNQPQHF.

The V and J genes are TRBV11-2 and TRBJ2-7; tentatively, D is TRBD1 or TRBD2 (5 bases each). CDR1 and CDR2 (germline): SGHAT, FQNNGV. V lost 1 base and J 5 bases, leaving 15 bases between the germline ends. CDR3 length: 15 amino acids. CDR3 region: CASSLVSGLNHEQYF. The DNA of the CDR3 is TGTGCCAGCAGCTTAGTTTCGGGGCTGAACCACGAGCAGTACTTC.